The clone carrying this T cell receptor (beta chain) was detected only once. Antigen: not known. This sample stems from a study of T cells in localized non-small cell lung cancer. Study-level results: Peak T cell clonality was found in uninvolved adjacent lung, exceeding tumor.

The CDR3 loop spans 14 amino acids. Germline V gene data show CDR1 as MNHEY and CDR2 as SMNVEV (reference sequence). V gave up 5 bases and J gave up 4 bases, with 15 bases separating them. Assay: immunoSEQ multiplex PCR; the TCRdb copy retains only in-frame clones and omits some. The sample contains about 40,000 clones, approximately 83% of which appear only once. The chain recombines TRBV27 with TRBJ2-7, with D possibly TRBD2 on 5 matching bases. The clonotype originates from a man between 40 and 69 years old with stage I lung adenocarcinoma. Specimen: peripheral blood, collected before any cancer treatment. CDR3 loop: CASSEGHSLYEQYF. Written as DNA, the CDR3 is TGTGCCAGCAGTGAGGGCCACTCTCTTTACGAGCAGTACTTC.